This T cell receptor (beta chain) was identified during a study of PD-1 blockade in classical Hodgkin lymphoma. A note on this clone: One end of the junction fails to match germline, which may point to a read error.

The CDR3 runs to 15 residues. In germline, CDR1 is MNHEY, CDR2 SVGAGI. The repertoire was sequenced with immunoSEQ multiplex PCR; TCRdb's copy has only in-frame clones and lacks some. This sample carries approximately 110,000 clones, around nine tenths of them seen once, and the ten largest clones take around 17%. The time point: cycle 4 day 1 (C4D1), after five to seven weeks of nivolumab. Each patient experienced a relapse that followed autologous stem cell transplantation, and brentuximab vedotin exposure varied. This specimen consisted of peripheral blood mononuclear cells (PBMCs), obtained before the fourth cycle of nivolumab. The clonotype originates from a human donor with classical Hodgkin lymphoma. This sequence joins TRBV6-5 and TRBJ2-3; 7 nucleotides align to TRBD1. The CDR3 protein is CAGSYGTARSDTQYF. CDR3 coding DNA: TGTGCCGGCAGTTATGGGACAGCCCGCTCAGATACGCAGTATTTT.